What follows are 13 T cell receptor beta chains derived from one specimen sequenced in a study of blood T cells in healthy people across ages. Combining a sample-barcoded 5' primer with a J-beta primer mix, a second PCR ran for about 7 to 11 cycles. Via MiXCR, TCRdb re-called the 5' RACE reads, giving one row per CDR3 protein. This sample has 650,000 to 1,000,000 distinct CDR3 sequences; 35% to 50% occur once, and the top ten carry around a sixth. The specimen was blood. These receptors were taken from a man aged 80 or over in good health.

The V gene is TRBV5-1, the J gene TRBJ2-1; D remains unclear. V was pared by 4 bases and J by 6 bases, with 14 bases between. The CDR3 totals 14 residues. Germline V lookup: CDR1 SGHRS, CDR2 YFSETQ. CDR3 residues: CASSVQAVGNEQFF. As DNA, the CDR3 is TGCGCCAGCAGCGTCCAGGCGGTAGGCAATGAGCAGTTCTTC.

This clonotype was recorded a few times. The V gene is TRBV28, the J gene TRBJ2-3, with D tentatively TRBD1 or TRBD2 (5 bases each). Germline assignment: CDR1 MDHEN and CDR2 SYDVKM. The CDR3 runs 14 residues. Trimming pared 7 bases from V and 2 bases from J, leaving 13 bases between. The CDR3 protein is CASIQGDPTDTQYF. In DNA form, the CDR3 reads TGTGCCAGCATCCAAGGGGACCCCACAGATACGCAGTATTTT.

This clonotype has more than one count but fewer than ten. This chain connects TRBV12-3 or TRBV12-4 to TRBJ1-5; D is perhaps TRBD1 (6 bases). The CDR3 covers 14 residues. V was trimmed by 3 bases and J by 3 bases, leaving 9 bases between them. CDR3 in amino acids: CASSFSGANQPQHF. The CDR3 nucleotides read TGTGCCAGCAGTTTCTCGGGGGCCAATCAGCCCCAGCATTTT.

The sample holds many counts of this clonotype. The gene calls are TRBV5-1 and TRBJ2-1; D unresolved. The germline V and J ends were trimmed by 5 bases and 8 bases, with 17 bases remaining between them. This CDR3 is 14 amino acids long. Germline values: CDR1 SGHRS, CDR2 YFSETQ. CDR3 sequence reads: CASSSDPSRDEQFF. CDR3 coding DNA: TGCGCCAGCAGTTCGGACCCAAGTCGCGATGAGCAGTTCTTC.

The CDR3 protein is CASSQVQGAMGGSEKLFF. In DNA form, the CDR3 reads TGTGCCAGCAGCCAAGTTCAGGGGGCGATGGGTGGAAGTGAAAAACTGTTTTTT. The chain combines TRBV4-2 with TRBJ1-4; 8 bases agree with TRBD1. The CDR3 is made up of 18 amino acids. The J segment lost 7 bases and the V segment lost 1 base, leaving 14 bases of the junction unmatched. Germline-derived CDR1 and CDR2 are LGHNA and YNFKEQ.

The rearrangement uses TRBV2 and TRBJ2-1; 10 bases are shared with TRBD2. V shed 7 bases, J shed 6 bases, and the junction held 12 bases outside the gene matches. The CDR3 runs to 16 residues. From germline, CDR1 is SNHLY and CDR2 FYNNEI. CDR3 sequence (DNA): TGTGCCAGCACTACCGAGCGGGAGGGCCTCGGCAATGAGCAGTTCTTC. Amino acid sequence: CASTTEREGLGNEQFF.

This rearrangement joins TRBV30 to TRBJ2-2; a possible D gene is TRBD2 (6 bases). CDR3 length: 14 residues. Trimming took off 3 bases at V and 2 bases at J, with 10 bases between the two ends. In germline, CDR1 is GTSNPN, CDR2 SVGIG (reference sequence). The chain's CDR3 is CAWSRDSNTGELFF. DNA of the CDR3: TGTGCCTGGAGCAGGGACTCTAACACCGGGGAGCTGTTTTTT.

The DNA for the CDR3 is TGTGCCAGCAGTTCCCTCATGTGGGAGGGGTCCCCAGATACGCAGTATTTT. Its translation: CASSSLMWEGSPDTQYF. The chain carries TRBV27 and TRBJ2-3; the match to TRBD2 covers 7 bases. J gave up 4 bases and V 4 bases, and 14 bases lay outside the gene matches. Germline lookup yields CDR1 MNHEY and CDR2 SMNVEV (reference sequence). CDR3 length: 17 amino acids.

The chain links TRBV12-3 or TRBV12-4 to TRBJ2-5; no clear D gene. This CDR3 has 13 residues. The V and J ends lost 6 bases and 4 bases respectively, with 12 bases between them. CDR3 amino acids: CASSLAARETQYF. CDR3 bases: TGTGCCAGCAGCCTGGCAGCCAGAGAGACCCAGTACTTC.

This clonotype has only a few counts. This chain joins TRBV12-3 or TRBV12-4 and TRBJ2-7; D possibly corresponds to TRBD2 (5 bases). The CDR3 length is 12 residues. The V end lost 5 bases, the J end lost 7 bases, and 12 bases lay between the germline ends. This CDR3 is CASSPRTGEQYF. The CDR3 nucleotides read TGTGCCAGCAGTCCCAGGACGGGGGAGCAGTACTTC.

This clonotype has more than one count but fewer than ten. The CDR3 loop reads CASSYLDRALNTEAFF. The CDR3 nucleotides are TGTGCCAGCAGCTACCTCGACAGGGCCCTGAACACTGAAGCTTTCTTT. The gene calls are TRBV7-9 and TRBJ1-1; 7 bases line up with TRBD1. This CDR3 has 16 residues. Trimming removed 4 bases from V and 0 bases from J; junction bases left unmatched: 8. Germline V gene sequence: CDR1 SEHNR, CDR2 FQNEAQ (reference sequence). The variable domain in full, with the rest retrieved from reference TRBV7-9 and TRBJ1-1, is DTGVSQNPRHKITKRGQNVTFRCDPISEHNRLYWYRQTLGQGPEFLTYFQNEAQLEKSRLLSDRFSAERPKGSFSTLEIQRTEQGDSAMYLCASSYLDRALNTEAFFGQGTRLTVV.

CDR3: CASIPGGGYNEQFF. CDR3 DNA sequence: TGTGCCAGCATTCCGGGGGGGGGCTACAATGAGCAGTTCTTC. The V call is TRBV28, the J call TRBJ2-1; 8 bases align to TRBD2. J was trimmed by 3 bases and V by 7 bases; bases with no gene match: 5. This CDR3 is built from 14 residues. The germline CDR1 and CDR2 sequences are MDHEN and SYDVKM.

In its sample, this clonotype was seen a few times. The V call is TRBV7-2, the J call TRBJ2-1; TRBD2 agrees at 12 bases. Germline CDR1 is SGHTA and CDR2 is FQGNSA. J was trimmed by 2 bases and V by 4 bases; bases with no gene match: 6. The CDR3 consists of 17 residues. CDR3 in amino acids: CASSSDRTSGTYNEQFF. The CDR3 DNA is TGTGCCAGCAGCTCCGACCGGACTAGCGGGACCTACAATGAGCAGTTCTTC.